These T cell receptor beta chains were read from a single sample in a study of blood T cell repertoires in COVID-19. Here immunoSEQ multiplex PCR was the method, and the copy in TCRdb shows in-frame clones only, minus some. Among fewer than 150,000 clones listed, 70% to 85% were seen once. The sequenced sample was peripheral blood. The source of these receptors is a woman aged 80 or over in a cohort sampled during active or convalescent COVID-19. CDR3s include the opening cysteine and the closing phenylalanine or tryptophan. A D gene is named only where the DNA matches it firmly. The size field is filled for only some rows; it gives once, few, many or a size class.

CDR3 protein,CDR3 DNA,V gene,J gene,D gene,clone size
CASSFQGGHGELFF,TGTGCCAGCAGTTTCCAAGGGGGCCACGGGGAGCTGTTTTTT,TRBV6-5,TRBJ2-2,TRBD1,once
CAWSVRRGQGYTF,TGTGCCTGGAGTGTACGCAGGGGGCAGGGCTACACCTTC,TRBV30,TRBJ1-2,TRBD1,few
CASTPVSNQPQHF,TGTGCCAGCACCCCGGTTAGCAATCAGCCCCAGCATTTT,TRBV6-5,TRBJ1-5,-,-
CASSQVLWSGGRRGYTF,TGCGCCAGCAGCCAAGTTTTATGGTCAGGGGGCAGGCGTGGCTACACCTTC,TRBV4-1,TRBJ1-2,TRBD1,-
CASSFLGQGRTEAFF,TGTGCCAGCAGCTTCCTCGGACAGGGAAGAACTGAAGCTTTCTTT,TRBV7-2,TRBJ1-1,TRBD1,-
CASSQEGTGVQSEAFF,TGTGCCAGCAGTCAAGAAGGGACAGGGGTGCAAAGTGAAGCTTTCTTT,TRBV28,TRBJ1-1,TRBD1,-
CASSLRAGEGAKNIQYF,TGTGCCAGCAGCTTAAGGGCAGGGGAGGGGGCCAAAAACATTCAGTACTTC,TRBV7-2,TRBJ2-4,-,few
CASSLVSSGAGTQYF,TGTGCCAGCAGCTTAGTTTCTAGCGGGGCGGGGACCCAGTACTTC,TRBV7-6,TRBJ2-5,TRBD2,-
CASPLMGGSGHTEAFF,TGTGCCAGTCCCTTAATGGGGGGGAGTGGGCACACTGAAGCTTTCTTT,TRBV3-1/TRBV3-2,TRBJ1-1,-,-
CASNLNAGQGRAFF,TGTGCCAGCAACCTCAATGCGGGACAGGGAAGGGCTTTCTTT,TRBV28,TRBJ1-1,TRBD1,-
CASSWGTGGSQYEQYF,TGCGCCAGCAGCTGGGGGACAGGGGGCTCTCAGTACGAGCAGTACTTC,TRBV5-1,TRBJ2-7,TRBD1,once
CASSLTPRSSYNSPLHF,TGTGCCAGCAGCTTAACACCTCGGAGCTCCTATAATTCACCCCTCCACTTT,TRBV5-6,TRBJ1-6,-,-
CASTVRTDGNSPLHF,TGTGCCAGCACCGTAAGGACAGATGGAAATTCACCCCTCCACTTT,TRBV13,TRBJ1-6,-,-
CASSYRKTGMAEAFF,TGTGCCAGCAGTTACCGAAAAACAGGGATGGCTGAAGCTTTCTTT,TRBV6-6,TRBJ1-1,-,-
CASSFQVAAPYEQYF,TGTGCCAGTAGTTTCCAGGTGGCAGCCCCCTACGAGCAGTACTTC,TRBV19,TRBJ2-7,-,-
CASSLKGVGNEKLFF,TGTGCCAGCAGTTTAAAGGGGGTGGGTAATGAAAAACTGTTTTTT,TRBV28,TRBJ1-4,-,-
CASSLVGVGGVGGYTF,TGTGCCAGCAGTTTAGTAGGGGTAGGGGGCGTAGGTGGCTACACCTTC,TRBV28,TRBJ1-2,TRBD1,-
CAWRGPTTLNTEAFF,TGTGCCTGGAGGGGTCCGACAACCTTGAACACTGAAGCTTTCTTT,TRBV30,TRBJ1-1,-,-